This is a list of T cell receptor beta chains from one sample in a study of T-cell memory formation after mild COVID-19. TCRdb independently ran MiXCR on the 5' RACE reads; one entry per CDR3 protein. The sample holds hundreds of thousands of distinct CDR3 sequences, 28% seen once. Sequencing input: PBMCs or a T cell subset sorted from them (not recorded which). The receptor set was obtained from an adult woman who had mild COVID-19 (a few samples of this study predate the infection). Cell type and time point are not known. Both conserved end residues are part of each CDR3. A D gene is named only where the DNA matches it firmly. Where a row states a size, it is once, few, many or the class of an expanded clone; other rows omit it.

v_gene: TRBV30
d_gene: TRBD2
abundance: -
j_gene: TRBJ2-1
CDR3nt: TGTGCCTGGAGTTCGGGGAGGGGCCACAATGAGCAGTTCTTC
CDR3aa: CAWSSGRGHNEQFF

v_gene: TRBV6-5
d_gene: -
abundance: -
j_gene: TRBJ2-5
CDR3nt: TGTGCCAGCAGTTACAACCAGGGAAGGGAGACCCAGTACTTC
CDR3aa: CASSYNQGRETQYF

v_gene: TRBV19
d_gene: -
abundance: -
j_gene: TRBJ2-2
CDR3nt: TGTGCCAGCCGGACCTACCTAAACACCGGGGAGCTGTTTTTT
CDR3aa: CASRTYLNTGELFF

v_gene: TRBV19
d_gene: -
abundance: once
j_gene: TRBJ2-3
CDR3nt: TGTGCCAGTAGTATAATCCCAGATACGCAGTATTTT
CDR3aa: CASSIIPDTQYF

v_gene: TRBV30
d_gene: TRBD1
abundance: few
j_gene: TRBJ1-1
CDR3nt: TGTGCCTGGAGTCGTCAGGGGGGCACTGAAGCTTTCTTT
CDR3aa: CAWSRQGGTEAFF

v_gene: TRBV5-5
d_gene: -
abundance: -
j_gene: TRBJ1-1
CDR3nt: TGTGCCAGCAGCCGTTCCACTGCACGGACTGAAGCTTTCTTT
CDR3aa: CASSRSTARTEAFF

v_gene: TRBV29-1
d_gene: -
abundance: -
j_gene: TRBJ2-5
CDR3nt: TGCAGCGTTGTTCCGGGGGATGAAGAGACCCAGTACTTC
CDR3aa: CSVVPGDEETQYF

v_gene: TRBV19
d_gene: -
abundance: -
j_gene: TRBJ2-7
CDR3nt: TGTGCCAGTAGTATGAAGGCAGAGACTATCCTGCCCTACGAGCAGTACTTC
CDR3aa: CASSMKAETILPYEQYF

v_gene: TRBV6-4
d_gene: -
abundance: -
j_gene: TRBJ1-4
CDR3nt: TGTGCCAGCAGTTTGTACAGGGCCGCCATGAATGAAAAACTGTTTTTT
CDR3aa: CASSLYRAAMNEKLFF

v_gene: TRBV5-1
d_gene: -
abundance: few
j_gene: TRBJ1-2
CDR3nt: TGCGCCAGCAGCTTGGGTCGGGGGCAGGTCACCTTC
CDR3aa: CASSLGRGQVTF

v_gene: TRBV12-3/TRBV12-4
d_gene: TRBD1
abundance: few
j_gene: TRBJ1-1
CDR3nt: TGTGCCAGCAGTCCGGGACAGGGGTGGGACACTGAAGCTTTCTTT
CDR3aa: CASSPGQGWDTEAFF

v_gene: TRBV24-1
d_gene: -
abundance: few
j_gene: TRBJ1-2
CDR3nt: TGTGCCACCAGTGAAGCTGGATATGGCTACACCTTC
CDR3aa: CATSEAGYGYTF

v_gene: TRBV5-1
d_gene: -
abundance: -
j_gene: TRBJ2-5
CDR3nt: TGCGCCAGCAGCTTGGGTTGGCTACAAGAGACCCAGTACTTC
CDR3aa: CASSLGWLQETQYF

v_gene: TRBV15
d_gene: -
abundance: few
j_gene: TRBJ2-1
CDR3nt: TGTGCCACCAGCATTTCGGTCAATGAGCAGTTCTTC
CDR3aa: CATSISVNEQFF

v_gene: TRBV7-2
d_gene: -
abundance: few
j_gene: TRBJ2-7
CDR3nt: TGTGCCAGCAGCTTCCAAGCGTTCTCCTACGAGCAGTACTTC
CDR3aa: CASSFQAFSYEQYF

v_gene: TRBV7-2
d_gene: -
abundance: many
j_gene: TRBJ1-1
CDR3nt: TGTGCCAGCAGGAGAGGGGACAACACTGAAGCTTTCTTT
CDR3aa: CASRRGDNTEAFF

v_gene: TRBV11-2
d_gene: -
abundance: -
j_gene: TRBJ2-1
CDR3nt: TGTGCCAGCAGCCACCTCGACAATGAGCAGTTCTTC
CDR3aa: CASSHLDNEQFF

v_gene: TRBV6-6
d_gene: TRBD2
abundance: -
j_gene: TRBJ2-3
CDR3nt: TGTGCCAGCAGTTACCGCGCTAGCGGGAACACAGATACGCAGTATTTT
CDR3aa: CASSYRASGNTDTQYF

v_gene: TRBV12-3/TRBV12-4
d_gene: TRBD1
abundance: -
j_gene: TRBJ2-1
CDR3nt: TGTGCCAGCAGTTTAAGGGGGCAGCAGTTCTTC
CDR3aa: CASSLRGQQFF

v_gene: TRBV24-1
d_gene: -
abundance: -
j_gene: TRBJ2-2
CDR3nt: TGTGCCACCAGTGACTTCAAGACTGGACGCCGGGAGCTGTTTTTT
CDR3aa: CATSDFKTGRRELFF

v_gene: TRBV10-2
d_gene: -
abundance: once
j_gene: TRBJ1-5
CDR3nt: TGCGCCAGCAGCGATATCCGGGGCTCGGGCAATCAGCCCCAGCATTTT
CDR3aa: CASSDIRGSGNQPQHF

v_gene: TRBV30
d_gene: -
abundance: -
j_gene: TRBJ1-1
CDR3nt: TGTGCCTGGAACCGGGTTCTGTACACTGAAGCTTTCTTT
CDR3aa: CAWNRVLYTEAFF